These 14 T cell receptor beta chains share one sample of origin, sequenced in a study of OX40 agonist ivuxolimab in advanced cancers. Clones were read by immunoSEQ multiplex PCR, and TCRdb kept only the in-frame ones, dropping some. The table includes about 24,000 clones, 65% to 85% detected once. Sample: CD4+ or CD8+ T cells sorted from blood, taken in a trial of the OX40 agonist ivuxolimab. The receptors stem from an adult with an advanced solid tumor such as melanoma, head and neck, liver or kidney cancer.

The V gene is TRBV18, the J gene TRBJ1-6, with 8 bases that match TRBD1. This CDR3 has 14 amino acids. The V segment lost 1 base and the J segment 8 bases; nucleotides outside the gene matches: 1. Germline assignment: CDR1 KGHSH and CDR2 LQKENI. This CDR3 is CASSPQDRDSPLHF. The CDR3 DNA sequence: TGTGCCAGCTCACCACAGGACAGGGATTCACCCCTCCACTTT.

This clone has just a few counts. The chain links TRBV19 to TRBJ2-3; D is perhaps TRBD1 (5 bases). Looked up from germline, CDR1 is LNHDA and CDR2 is SQIVND (reference sequence). The CDR3 loop spans 14 amino acids. V lost 2 bases and J lost 1, with 7 bases in between. This CDR3 is CASSILQGTDTQYF. The CDR3 DNA is TGTGCCAGTAGTATATTACAGGGCACAGATACGCAGTATTTT.

As concerns this clone: One junction end does not reproduce the germline sequence, and a read error may be involved. This rearrangement joins TRBV5-1 to TRBJ1-4; D unclear. The CDR3 extends over 15 amino acids. CDR1 SGHRS and CDR2 YFSETQ come from the germline V gene. CDR3: CASSPGWTQNGKLFF. Here the CDR3 DNA reads TGCGCCAGCAGCCCGGGATGGACCCAAAATGGAAAACTGTTTTTT.

The chain uses TRBV28 and TRBJ2-2; D assignment may be TRBD1 or TRBD2 (6 bases each). Trimming removed 5 bases from V and 3 bases from J, with 19 bases in between. Germline V lookup: CDR1 MDHEN, CDR2 SYDVKM. The CDR3 runs 17 residues. CDR3 DNA: TGTGCCAGCAGTCTCTCCGGATGGGGGGCCTACACCGGGGAGCTGTTTTTT. This gives the protein CASSLSGWGAYTGELFF.

V is TRBV29-1 and J is TRBJ2-1; D perhaps matches TRBD1 (5 bases). In germline, CDR1 is SQVTM, CDR2 ANQGSEA. V was cut by 6 bases and J by 8 bases, with 14 bases left in between. The length of the CDR3 is 12 residues. CDR3 amino acids: CSVPTDSYEQFF. CDR3 coding DNA: TGCAGCGTCCCGACCGACAGCTATGAGCAGTTCTTC.

The chain links TRBV13 to TRBJ1-1; D unclear. This CDR3 contains 12 residues. V gave up 5 bases and J gave up 3 bases, with 7 bases separating them. The germline V gene has CDR1 PRHDT and CDR2 FYEKMQ (reference sequence). The CDR3 bases are TGTGCCAGCAGCCCGTTTGACACTGAAGCTTTCTTT. It yields the protein CASSPFDTEAFF.

This chain links TRBV28 with TRBJ1-5; TRBD1 matches 8 bases. Germline loops: CDR1 MDHEN, CDR2 SYDVKM. The junction had 11 bases not matched to a gene; V was cut back by 6 bases and J by 4 bases. The CDR3 runs to 16 residues. The CDR3 DNA reads TGTGCCAGCAGAATACGGCGGACAGGGAAAAATCAGCCCCAGCATTTT. Protein sequence: CASRIRRTGKNQPQHF.

This chain uses TRBV7-7 with TRBJ2-2; 7 bases agree with TRBD1. V lost 5 bases to trimming and J lost 4 bases; unmatched junction nucleotides: 7. Germline CDR1 SSHAT, CDR2 FNYEAQ (reference sequence). The CDR3 contains 15 residues. For the CDR3, the DNA is TGTGCCAGCAGCCAAGGGGGCAGGGGCACCGGGGAGCTGTTTTTT. Its translation: CASSQGGRGTGELFF.

This clone was picked up a small number of times. The chain carries TRBV6-5 and TRBJ1-2, with D maybe TRBD1 (5 bases). In germline, CDR1 is MNHEY, CDR2 SVGAGI. V lost 0 bases to trimming and J lost 4 bases, with 9 bases between them. The CDR3 runs 14 residues. In DNA form, the CDR3 reads TGTGCCAGCAGTTACTCGGCAGGGCGCTATGGCTACACCTTC. This translates into CASSYSAGRYGYTF.

The rearrangement joins TRBV6-6 to TRBJ1-2, with D perhaps matching TRBD1 (5 bases). CDR3 size: 13 residues. Germline lookup yields CDR1 MNHNY and CDR2 SVGAGI (reference sequence). V gave up 2 bases and J gave up 3 bases, with 7 bases separating them. CDR3 DNA: TGTGCCAGCAGTTACGAAGGGGACTATGGCTACACCTTC. This codes for CASSYEGDYGYTF.

The chain has TRBV6-5 and TRBJ2-7; a weak D match, TRBD1 (6 bases). Germline assignment: CDR1 MNHEY and CDR2 SVGAGI. The CDR3 totals 14 residues. V gave up 0 bases and J gave up 7 bases, with 13 bases separating them. The CDR3 coding sequence is TGTGCCAGCAGTTACTCGAGAACAGGGAGTGAGCAGTACTTC. Translated, it gives CASSYSRTGSEQYF.

V is TRBV11-2 and J is TRBJ2-3, with a weak D call TRBD2 (7 bases). Germline V gene lookup returns CDR1 SGHAT and CDR2 FQNNGV. V dropped 2 bases and J dropped 6 bases, with 9 bases sitting between them. The CDR3 length is 13 residues. The CDR3 loop is CASSLKGGDTQYF. CDR3 DNA sequence: TGTGCCAGCAGCTTAAAGGGGGGGGATACGCAGTATTTT. Combining the CDR3 with reference TRBV11-2 and TRBJ2-3 gives the whole variable domain EAGVAQSPRYKIIEKRQSVAFWCNPISGHATLYWYQQILGQGPKLLIQFQNNGVVDDSQLPKDRFSAERLKGVDSTLKIQPAKLEDSAVYLCASSLKGGDTQYFGPGTRLTVL.

The rearrangement links TRBV2 to TRBJ2-3; no firm D call. The CDR3 is 13 amino acids. Germline assignment: CDR1 SNHLY and CDR2 FYNNEI. The ends were cut back, 3 bases at V and 4 bases at J, with 8 bases in the middle. The CDR3 nucleotides are TGTGCCAGCAGTGAGGATGGACCAGATACGCAGTATTTT. Residues: CASSEDGPDTQYF.

The chain combines TRBV15 with TRBJ1-1; unclear D gene. CDR3 length equals 13 residues. Deletions cut 0 bases from V and 0 bases from J, with 2 bases between. The germline CDR1 and CDR2 sequences are LNHNV and YYDKDF (reference sequence). CDR3 nucleotides: TGTGCCACCAGCAGAGATTTGAACACTGAAGCTTTCTTT. It yields the protein CATSRDLNTEAFF.